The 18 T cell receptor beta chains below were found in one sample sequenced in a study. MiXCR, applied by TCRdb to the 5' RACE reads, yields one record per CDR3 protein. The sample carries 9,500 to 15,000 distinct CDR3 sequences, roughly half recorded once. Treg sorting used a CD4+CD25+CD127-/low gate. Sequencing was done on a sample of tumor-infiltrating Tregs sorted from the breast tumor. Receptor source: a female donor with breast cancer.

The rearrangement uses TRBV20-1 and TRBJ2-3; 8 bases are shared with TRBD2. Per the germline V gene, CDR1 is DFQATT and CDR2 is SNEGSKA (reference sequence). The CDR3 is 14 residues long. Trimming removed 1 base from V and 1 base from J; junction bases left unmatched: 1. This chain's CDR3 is CSARVTSGTDTQYF. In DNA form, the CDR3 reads TGCAGTGCTAGAGTGACTAGCGGCACAGATACGCAGTATTTT.

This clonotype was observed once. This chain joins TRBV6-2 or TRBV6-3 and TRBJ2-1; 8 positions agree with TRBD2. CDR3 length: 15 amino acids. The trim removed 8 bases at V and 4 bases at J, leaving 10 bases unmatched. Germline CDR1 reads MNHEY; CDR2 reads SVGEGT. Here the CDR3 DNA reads TGTGCCAGCCGAACCTTCGGGGGGGCTTACAATGAGCAGTTCTTC. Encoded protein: CASRTFGGAYNEQFF.

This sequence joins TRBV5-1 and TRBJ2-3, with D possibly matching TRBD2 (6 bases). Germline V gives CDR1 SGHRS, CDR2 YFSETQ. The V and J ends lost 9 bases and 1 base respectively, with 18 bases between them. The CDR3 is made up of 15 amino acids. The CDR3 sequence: CATAPSGVGTDTQYF. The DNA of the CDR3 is TGCGCCACCGCCCCCTCGGGAGTAGGCACAGATACGCAGTATTTT.

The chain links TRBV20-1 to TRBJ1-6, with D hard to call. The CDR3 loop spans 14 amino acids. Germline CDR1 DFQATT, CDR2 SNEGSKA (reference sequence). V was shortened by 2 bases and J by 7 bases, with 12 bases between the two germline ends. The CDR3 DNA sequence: TGCAGTGCTAGAAACCCGGGGTCCAATTCACCCCTCCACTTT. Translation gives CSARNPGSNSPLHF.

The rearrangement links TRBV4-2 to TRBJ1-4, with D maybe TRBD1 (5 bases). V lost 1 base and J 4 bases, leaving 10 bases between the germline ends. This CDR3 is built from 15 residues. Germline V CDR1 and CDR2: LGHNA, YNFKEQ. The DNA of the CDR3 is TGTGCCAGCAGCCAAGTTGGGGGGAATAATGAAAAACTGTTTTTT. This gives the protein CASSQVGGNNEKLFF.

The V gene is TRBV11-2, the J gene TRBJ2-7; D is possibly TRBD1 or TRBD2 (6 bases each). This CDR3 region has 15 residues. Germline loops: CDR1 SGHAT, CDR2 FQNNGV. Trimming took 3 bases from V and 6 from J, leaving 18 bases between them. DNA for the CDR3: TGTGCCAGCAGCTTGAATGACAGACTAGGGGGCGAGCAGTACGTC. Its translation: CASSLNDRLGGEQYV.

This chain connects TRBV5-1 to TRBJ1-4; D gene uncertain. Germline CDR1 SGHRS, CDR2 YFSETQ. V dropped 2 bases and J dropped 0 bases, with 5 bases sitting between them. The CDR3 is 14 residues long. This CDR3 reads CASSFGATNEKLFF. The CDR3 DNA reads TGCGCCAGCAGCTTCGGAGCAACTAATGAAAAACTGTTTTTT.

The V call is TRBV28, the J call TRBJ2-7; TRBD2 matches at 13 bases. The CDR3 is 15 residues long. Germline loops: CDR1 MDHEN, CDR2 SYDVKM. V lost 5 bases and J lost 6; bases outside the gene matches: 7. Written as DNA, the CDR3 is TGTGCCAGCAGTCGTCCGGGACTAGCGGGATTCGAGCAGTACGTC. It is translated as CASSRPGLAGFEQYV.

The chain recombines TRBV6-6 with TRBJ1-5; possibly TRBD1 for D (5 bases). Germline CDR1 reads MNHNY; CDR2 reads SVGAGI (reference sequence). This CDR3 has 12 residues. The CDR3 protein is CAAGQIDQPQHF. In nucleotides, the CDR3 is TGTGCGGCGGGGCAGATCGATCAGCCCCAGCATTTT.

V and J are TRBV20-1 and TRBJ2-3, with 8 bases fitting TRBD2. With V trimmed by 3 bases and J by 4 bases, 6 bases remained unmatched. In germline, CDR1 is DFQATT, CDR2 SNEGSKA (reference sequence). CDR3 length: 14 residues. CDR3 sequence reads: CSASALAGPDTQYF. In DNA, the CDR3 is TGCAGTGCTAGCGCGCTAGCGGGCCCAGATACGCAGTATTTT.

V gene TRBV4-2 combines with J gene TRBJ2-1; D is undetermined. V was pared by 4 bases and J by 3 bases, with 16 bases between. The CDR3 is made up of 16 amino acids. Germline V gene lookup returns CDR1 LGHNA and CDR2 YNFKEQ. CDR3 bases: TGTGCCAGCAGCCTCGGCGCCGACTCCTACTACAATGAGCAGTTCTTC. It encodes CASSLGADSYYNEQFF.

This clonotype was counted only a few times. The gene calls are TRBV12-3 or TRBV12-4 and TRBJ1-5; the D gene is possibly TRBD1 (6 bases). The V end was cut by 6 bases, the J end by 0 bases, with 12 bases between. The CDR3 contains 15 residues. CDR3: CASSTTGNSNQPQHF. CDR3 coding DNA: TGTGCCAGCAGCACCACAGGGAATAGCAATCAGCCCCAGCATTTT.

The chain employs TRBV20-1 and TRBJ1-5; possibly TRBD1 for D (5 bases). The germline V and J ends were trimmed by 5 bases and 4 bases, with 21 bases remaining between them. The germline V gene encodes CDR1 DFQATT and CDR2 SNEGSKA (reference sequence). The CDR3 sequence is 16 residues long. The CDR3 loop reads CSAGLMGRGGNQPQHF. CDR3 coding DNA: TGCAGTGCTGGGCTTATGGGGCGCGGCGGGAATCAGCCCCAGCATTTT.

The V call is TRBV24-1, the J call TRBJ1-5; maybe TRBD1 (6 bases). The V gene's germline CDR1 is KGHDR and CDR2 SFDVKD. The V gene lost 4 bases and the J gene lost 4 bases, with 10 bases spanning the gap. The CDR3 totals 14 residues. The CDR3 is CATSEGHLNQPQHF. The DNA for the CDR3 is TGTGCCACCAGTGAGGGACACTTGAATCAGCCCCAGCATTTT.

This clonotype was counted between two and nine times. This CDR3 is CASSPERAGMNEQFF. The DNA for the CDR3 is TGTGCCAGCAGCCCCGAGCGGGCTGGGATGAATGAGCAGTTCTTC. The chain links TRBV7-3 to TRBJ2-1; D is perhaps TRBD2 (6 bases). Germline V gene sequence: CDR1 SGHTA, CDR2 FQGTGA. The CDR3 is 15 residues long. The V and J ends lost 5 bases and 7 bases respectively, with 18 bases between them.

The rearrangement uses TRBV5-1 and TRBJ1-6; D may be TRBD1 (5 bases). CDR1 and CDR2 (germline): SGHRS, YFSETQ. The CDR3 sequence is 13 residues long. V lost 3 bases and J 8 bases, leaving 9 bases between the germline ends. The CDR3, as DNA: TGCGCCAGCAGCTGGACGGGGGATTCACCCCTCCACTTT. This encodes CASSWTGDSPLHF.

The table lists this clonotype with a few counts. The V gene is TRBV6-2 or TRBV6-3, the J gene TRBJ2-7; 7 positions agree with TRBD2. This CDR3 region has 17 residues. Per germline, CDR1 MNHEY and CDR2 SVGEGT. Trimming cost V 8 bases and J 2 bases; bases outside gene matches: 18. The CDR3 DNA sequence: TGTGCCAGCGCCCTCGACCCACGGCGGGGGACGACCTACGAGCAGTACGTC. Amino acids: CASALDPRRGTTYEQYV.

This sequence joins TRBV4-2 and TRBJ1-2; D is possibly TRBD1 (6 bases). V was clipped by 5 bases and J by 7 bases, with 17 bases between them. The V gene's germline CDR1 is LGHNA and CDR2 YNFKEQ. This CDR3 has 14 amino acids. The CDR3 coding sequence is TGTGCCAGCAGCTCAGAACAGGGCTTCTCTGGCTACACCTTC. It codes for CASSSEQGFSGYTF.